This T cell receptor beta chain was profiled in a study of T cells in Graves' hyperthyroidism and ophthalmopathy. Germline values: CDR1 SGHRS, CDR2 YFSETQ. This CDR3 region has 16 residues. Trimming cost V 5 bases and J 6 bases; bases outside gene matches: 15. No ophthalmopathy progression within 18 months constituted stable Graves' hyperthyroidism. Pregnant or lactating patients were excluded, as were those with uncontrolled infection or other autoimmune disease. RNA transcripts provided the source from which TCR beta CDR3 regions were amplified. First-round RT-PCR with HTBI primers amplified the TCR CDR3 region. TCRdb analysed the multiplex PCR reads with MiXCR anew, one entry per CDR3 protein. Of a few hundred thousand distinct CDR3 sequences in the sample, more than 15% were seen once. As regards this clonotype: The antigen remains unidentified.

Notes on the study in general: A 13 V-J signature model discriminated ophthalmopathy versus stable hyperthyroidism.

Sequencing used blood. The source is a woman under 40 with Graves' hyperthyroidism. The V and J genes are TRBV5-1 and TRBJ2-7; TRBD2 agrees at 9 bases. Here the CDR3 reads CASSYGGLAGFGEQYF. For the CDR3, the DNA is TGCGCCAGCAGTTACGGGGGGCTAGCGGGATTCGGCGAGCAGTACTTC.